These T cell receptor beta chains were read from a single sample in a study of T cell responses to AZD1222 COVID-19 vaccine. The assay was immunoSEQ multiplex PCR, and TCRdb's table has in-frame clones only and misses some. The sample yields about 91,000 clones, 80% to 95% seen once. Material: peripheral blood, obtained 28 days after the second AZD1222 dose. These receptor sequences come from an adult who received the AZD1222 COVID-19 vaccine. Each CDR3 is given without its conserved first and last residue. Each record gives: V gene, J gene, clone size, CDR3 protein. Some rows mark clone size as missing; the rest say once, few, many or name a class of expanded clone.

v_call: TRBV10-3; j_call: TRBJ1-2; clone_size: -; cdr3_aa: AISKGQATYGYT
v_call: TRBV27; j_call: TRBJ1-2; clone_size: once; cdr3_aa: ASSLSYRDHGYT
v_call: TRBV12-5; j_call: TRBJ2-1; clone_size: once; cdr3_aa: ASGLTGNEQF
v_call: TRBV19; j_call: TRBJ2-1; clone_size: once; cdr3_aa: ASSISWVPYNEQF
v_call: TRBV7-8; j_call: TRBJ1-2; clone_size: -; cdr3_aa: ASSFGSEGFGYT
v_call: TRBV15; j_call: TRBJ2-6; clone_size: medium-sized; cdr3_aa: ATSSPTSGGEGANVLT
v_call: TRBV19; j_call: TRBJ1-2; clone_size: -; cdr3_aa: ASSIEGTGFGCT
v_call: TRBV6-5; j_call: TRBJ2-1; clone_size: once; cdr3_aa: ASSPGLSYNEQF
v_call: TRBV18; j_call: TRBJ1-2; clone_size: once; cdr3_aa: ASSPQELSYGYT
v_call: TRBV12-3/TRBV12-4; j_call: TRBJ1-1; clone_size: -; cdr3_aa: ASSSSDSVLAF
v_call: TRBV19; j_call: TRBJ1-2; clone_size: -; cdr3_aa: ASTNAPANGYT
v_call: TRBV27; j_call: TRBJ1-4; clone_size: -; cdr3_aa: ASSPRQRVMF
v_call: TRBV5-1; j_call: TRBJ2-3; clone_size: -; cdr3_aa: ASSPDTDTQY
v_call: TRBV11-3; j_call: TRBJ2-7; clone_size: -; cdr3_aa: ASSPGRRGAFPYEQY
v_call: TRBV30; j_call: TRBJ1-2; clone_size: -; cdr3_aa: AWSPGRWYGYT
v_call: TRBV28; j_call: TRBJ1-4; clone_size: -; cdr3_aa: ASSQIRGTEKLF